This TCR beta chain was sequenced for a study of T cell repertoires in ileal Crohn's disease (dated by TCRdb to between 2019 and 2020). Notes on the research overall: The median duration of disease was 6 to 10 years, and at the time of surgery 35% of patients were active smokers. Surgery was performed for a complication in all patients, with stricturing disease in approximately 60% and penetrating disease in approximately 40%. About half of the patients received postoperative therapy: about a dozen received thiopurines and 15 to 20 received anti-TNF agents. The M6 samples were biopsies of the neoterminal ileum collected during postoperative colonoscopy. TCR repertoire analysis was performed in about 61 Crohn's disease patients drawn from a prospective multicentre cohort. The study was conducted in parallel with a multicentre cohort built to find predictors of early endoscopic recurrence after ileocolonic resection. Endoscopic postoperative recurrence was defined by a Rutgeerts score above i0. The study sequenced approximately 150 mucosal samples from 57 patients, taken at several locations on the surgical specimen and at postoperative endoscopy. The investigation overall reported the following: Only a subgroup of patients, of unstated size, had mucosal CD4 and CD8 T cells sorted and sequenced. Postoperative endoscopy timing varied within the first year after surgery, with a median delay of around seven months. Patients who were active smokers at surgery had a significantly higher proportion of clonal expansions than non-smokers (around 24% vs 18%, p=0.02). Endoscopic recurrence was found to be associated with higher high-frequency clone percentages at surgery, and recurrence was observed in all patients with clonality above 26.8% (18/57). Compared with CD4 T cells, sorted CD8 T cells contained more high-frequency clones, which suggests that the mucosal expansions were mostly CD8.

Between the V and J ends, shortened by 0 bases and 10 bases respectively, the junction contains 13 bases. The CDR1 and CDR2 encoded by the germline V gene are LGHNA and YNFKEQ. The CDR3 measures 15 amino acids from cysteine to phenylalanine. The read is trimmed to its CDR3 DNA, 45 bases read in frame from base 1. Roughly 500 nanograms of biopsy DNA per sample were submitted for commercial TCRB immunosequencing. Adaptive Biotechnology amplified CDR3 regions from genomic DNA with a two-step multiplex PCR that controlled for amplification bias. Primers covering every V and J gene segment were used in the first PCR, while barcodes and Illumina adapters were added in the second PCR. CDR3 libraries were sequenced using an Illumina instrument. Turning to the authors' computational methods: The analysis used both the pipelines supplied by the vendor and custom analysis of the raw data in R/Bioconductor with R version 3.3.0. Clonality, ranging from 0 to 1, was calculated as the inverse of the normalised Shannon entropy of all productive clones. High-frequency clones were defined as the repertoire share of the top 100 clones, retaining only clones passing a 95% confidence test. Overlap between samples was measured with the Morisita-Horn index, while repertoire diversity was measured with the Simpson index. What TCRdb holds here is the immuneACCESS table cut down to in-frame rearrangements. Part of the clones is not present; checked against another copy, under half of the missing clones reflect an unresolved V gene, and the others are unexplained. V, J and clone size were drawn from that table, and D and trimming were deduced from the DNA. This sample is represented by 1,000 to 1,500 clones; around 81% of them were singletons. Of the sample, 13% falls within the top ten clones.

What the time point label conveys for this sample: neoterminal ileum biopsy at postoperative endoscopy, about 6 months after surgery. Eligible patients were adults with ileal or ileocolonic Crohn's disease who had an indication for ileocolonic resection. Before DNA extraction, whole ileal mucosal biopsies were kept frozen at -80 degrees C. Genomic DNA was isolated from frozen whole biopsies using a TRizol-based method, and the DNA was quantified with a NanoDrop 2000 spectrophotometer. Comment on this clone: The antigen this receptor binds is unknown. The sample holds no much larger clone one base away, and base qualities are not on file.

Specimen: ileal tissue. The chain uses TRBV4-2 and TRBJ1-6; the D gene identity is not certain. The TCR was taken from an adult with Crohn's disease. Here is the DNA: TGTGCCAGCAGCCAAGAGATGACCCCGGGGTCACCCCTCCACTTT. Translation gives CASSQEMTPGSPLHF.